The 25 T cell receptor beta chains in this list originate from one sample, sequenced in a study of blood T cell repertoires in COVID-19. Assay: immunoSEQ multiplex PCR; the TCRdb copy retains only in-frame clones and omits some. The sample lists 140,000 or so clones; around 90% were seen once. The specimen was peripheral blood. These receptors came from a human donor in a cohort sampled during active COVID-19.

The chain uses TRBV7-6 and TRBJ2-6; D unclear. Germline V lookup: CDR1 SGHVS, CDR2 FNYEAQ. The CDR3 runs 19 residues. V lost 4 bases, J lost 0 bases, and 19 bases lay in between. The CDR3, as DNA: TGTGCCAGCAGCTCCCCCTTACAGACATTCGGCTCTGGGGCCAACGTCCTGACTTTC. The encoded protein is CASSSPLQTFGSGANVLTF. Full variable domain (outside the CDR3, taken from reference TRBV7-6 and TRBJ2-6): GAGVSQSPRYKVTKRGQDVALRCDPISGHVSLYWYRQALGQGPEFLTYFNYEAQQDKSGLPNDRFSAERPEGSISTLTIQRTEQRDSAMYRCASSSPLQTFGSGANVLTFGAGSRLTVL.

The rearrangement joins TRBV5-1 to TRBJ1-4; D is possibly TRBD1 (6 bases). Germline V gives CDR1 SGHRS, CDR2 YFSETQ. The CDR3 sequence is 16 residues long. V was pared by 3 bases and J by 0 bases, with 12 bases between. The CDR3, as DNA: TGCGCCAGCAGCTCAGGGGTTTCTGCAACTAATGAAAAACTGTTTTTT. Protein: CASSSGVSATNEKLFF.

The CDR3: CASSSGTASGANVLTF. CDR3 sequence (DNA): TGTGCCAGCAGTTCCGGGACAGCCTCTGGGGCCAACGTCCTGACTTTC. V and J are TRBV13 and TRBJ2-6; TRBD1 matches at 7 bases. The CDR3 is 16 residues long. CDR1 and CDR2 (germline): PRHDT, FYEKMQ (reference sequence). Trimming took 6 bases from V and 0 from J; bases not matched to a gene: 5.

The chain couples TRBV30 to TRBJ2-1; 9 bases line up with TRBD2. The germline CDR1 and CDR2 sequences are GTSNPN and SVGIG (reference sequence). With 4 bases clipped from V and 10 bases from J, the junction kept 8 bases outside the gene matches. The CDR3 is 13 amino acids. CDR3 sequence reads: CAWTSGTLREQFF. The CDR3 DNA reads TGTGCCTGGACTAGCGGGACCCTTAGAGAGCAGTTCTTC.

V is TRBV19 and J is TRBJ2-2; 11 positions agree with TRBD1. Germline CDR1 reads LNHDA; CDR2 reads SQIVND (reference sequence). The V segment lost 4 bases and the J segment 2 bases; nucleotides outside the gene matches: 6. The CDR3 contains 17 residues. The CDR3 coding sequence is TGTGCCAGTAGTACGGACAGGGGGCGGGTAAACACCGGGGAGCTGTTTTTT. The encoded protein is CASSTDRGRVNTGELFF.

The rearrangement joins TRBV7-9 to TRBJ1-1, with 7 bases identical to TRBD1. Germline CDR1 and CDR2: SEHNR and FQNEAQ (reference sequence). There are 18 residues in the CDR3. V lost 0 bases, J lost 0 bases, and 10 bases stayed unmatched. The CDR3 loop reads CASSLAPGQAYMNTEAFF. DNA of the CDR3: TGTGCCAGCAGCTTAGCCCCAGGACAGGCTTACATGAACACTGAAGCTTTCTTT. Combining the CDR3 with reference TRBV7-9 and TRBJ1-1 gives the whole variable domain DTGVSQNPRHKITKRGQNVTFRCDPISEHNRLYWYRQTLGQGPEFLTYFQNEAQLEKSRLLSDRFSAERPKGSFSTLEIQRTEQGDSAMYLCASSLAPGQAYMNTEAFFGQGTRLTVV.

DNA for the CDR3: TGTGCCAGCAGCTTGGTGGGACAGGGGGCGAGAACTAATGAAAAACTGTTTTTT. Its protein is CASSLVGQGARTNEKLFF. The chain has TRBV5-4 and TRBJ1-4; 12 bases align to TRBD1. Germline lookup yields CDR1 SGHNT and CDR2 YYREEE (reference sequence). The CDR3 sequence is 18 residues long. With V trimmed by 0 bases and J by 1 base, 4 bases remained unmatched.

The J gene is TRBJ1-3, the V gene TRBV7-2; 12 nucleotides match TRBD1. Trimming at V came to 1 base and at J to 1 base, leaving 5 bases not matched to a gene. Germline-derived CDR1 and CDR2 are SGHTA and FQGNSA. The CDR3 has 18 amino acids. This CDR3 reads CASSLDGTGGASGNTIYF. Here the CDR3 DNA reads TGTGCCAGCAGCTTAGACGGGACAGGGGGCGCGTCTGGAAACACCATATATTTT.

V and J are TRBV13 and TRBJ2-5; 9 bases align to TRBD2. V trimming: 5 bases; J trimming: 5 bases; junction bases outside the gene matches: 3. The CDR3 is 13 residues long. Germline CDR1 and CDR2: PRHDT and FYEKMQ (reference sequence). The CDR3 nucleotides are TGTGCCAGCAGCCCTAGCGGGGTGGAGACCCAGTACTTC. The encoded protein is CASSPSGVETQYF.

CDR3 bases: TGTGCCAGCTCACCACGGACACAGGGGGCCCGGTATGGCTACACCTTC. This sequence encodes CASSPRTQGARYGYTF. This chain joins TRBV18 and TRBJ1-2; 9 bases line up with TRBD1. The CDR3 length is 16 residues. After removal of 1 base from V and 5 bases from J, the junction contained 8 bases not matched to a gene. Germline lookup yields CDR1 KGHSH and CDR2 LQKENI.

The CDR3 DNA reads TGTGCCAGCAGCCAACAAGGTGGACAGCTAATCAACTATGGCTACACCTTC. Amino acid sequence: CASSQQGGQLINYGYTF. This chain links TRBV7-3 with TRBJ1-2, with D perhaps matching TRBD1 (6 bases). Trimming left V 5 bases short and J 2 bases short, with 21 bases between. CDR1 is SGHTA, CDR2 FQGTGA, per germline. CDR3 length: 17 amino acids. Looking up the rest from reference TRBV7-3 and TRBJ1-2 gives the full variable domain: GAGVSQTPSNKVTEKGKYVELRCDPISGHTALYWYRQSLGQGPEFLIYFQGTGAADDSGLPNDRFFAVRPEGSVSTLKIQRTERGDSAVYLCASSQQGGQLINYGYTFGSGTRLTVV.

The chain recombines TRBV9 with TRBJ1-2; 12 bases are shared with TRBD1. V lost 4 bases to trimming and J lost 6 bases; unmatched junction nucleotides: 10. Per the germline V gene, CDR1 is SGDLS and CDR2 is YYNGEE. The CDR3 is 16 residues long. CDR3 loop: CASSSRGGTGGNGYTF. CDR3 nucleotides: TGTGCCAGCAGCTCTCGAGGGGGGACAGGGGGCAATGGCTACACCTTC. Combining the CDR3 with reference TRBV9 and TRBJ1-2 gives the whole variable domain DSGVTQTPKHLITATGQRVTLRCSPRSGDLSVYWYQQSLDQGLQFLIQYYNGEERAKGNILERFSAQQFPDLHSELNLSSLELGDSALYFCASSSRGGTGGNGYTFGSGTRLTVV.

The chain carries TRBV3-1 (or the pseudogene TRBV3-2) and TRBJ1-2, with 7 bases identical to TRBD1. After removal of 3 bases from V and 2 bases from J, the junction contained 0 bases not matched to a gene. Germline CDR1 and CDR2: LGHDT and YNNKEL (reference sequence). The CDR3 consists of 13 residues. The CDR3 nucleotides are TGTGCCAGCAGCCAGGGACAGAACTATGGCTACACCTTC. It is translated as CASSQGQNYGYTF.

The chain uses TRBV6-1 and TRBJ2-3, with 7 bases fitting TRBD1. The V and J ends lost 0 bases and 2 bases, in that order; junction bases with no gene match: 11. Germline-derived CDR1 and CDR2 are MNHNS and SASEGT. This CDR3 comprises 18 residues. CDR3 residues: CASSEAGPGQSFTDTQYF. The CDR3, as DNA: TGTGCCAGCAGTGAAGCGGGGCCGGGACAGTCATTCACAGATACGCAGTATTTT.

The chain recombines TRBV7-6 with TRBJ1-2, with 8 positions matching TRBD1. CDR1 is SGHVS and CDR2 is FNYEAQ in the germline V gene. The CDR3 contains 13 residues. V dropped 1 base and J dropped 6; count of bases not matched to a gene: 1. The CDR3, as DNA: TGTGCCAGCAGCTTAGTGACAGGGGATGGCTACACCTTC. Its protein product is CASSLVTGDGYTF.

V usage is TRBV2 and J usage is TRBJ2-3, with TRBD1 matching over 7 bases. The CDR3 length is 15 residues. V gave up 5 bases and J gave up 4 bases; unmatched junction bases: 9. From germline, CDR1 is SNHLY and CDR2 FYNNEI. CDR3 amino acids: CASSMGEGGADTQYF. The CDR3 nucleotides are TGTGCCAGCAGTATGGGAGAAGGGGGCGCAGATACGCAGTATTTT.

V usage is TRBV12-3 or TRBV12-4 and J usage is TRBJ1-4, with unresolved D. The CDR3 sequence is 12 residues long. V was pared by 6 bases and J by 7 bases, with 9 bases between. As DNA, the CDR3 is TGTGCCAGCAGGGAAAGGAGTGAAAAACTGTTTTTT. Translating gives CASRERSEKLFF.

The rearrangement uses TRBV19 and TRBJ2-1; 14 nucleotides line up with TRBD2. The V gene end was trimmed by 5 bases and the J gene end by 9 bases; junction bases not matched to a gene: 9. CDR1 is LNHDA, CDR2 SQIVND, per germline (reference sequence). The CDR3 totals 16 residues. CDR3 loop: CASSPPGLAGDGEQFF. Written as DNA, the CDR3 is TGTGCCAGTAGTCCGCCGGGACTAGCGGGAGATGGTGAGCAGTTCTTC.

V and J are TRBV18 and TRBJ1-2, with 7 bases that match TRBD1. Germline trimming cut 2 bases from V and 6 bases from J; bases unmatched to any gene: 3. CDR3 size: 13 residues. Germline values: CDR1 KGHSH, CDR2 LQKENI. In DNA form, the CDR3 reads TGTGCCAGCTCACCAGTACAGGGGAATGGCTACACCTTC. Encoded protein: CASSPVQGNGYTF.

V is TRBV19 and J is TRBJ1-2; D might be TRBD1 (6 bases). The CDR3 is made up of 14 amino acids. From germline, CDR1 is LNHDA and CDR2 SQIVND (reference sequence). Trimming left V 4 bases short and J 3 bases short, with 12 bases between. The CDR3 spells CASSRDKSDYGYTF. The CDR3 DNA sequence: TGTGCCAGTAGTAGGGACAAATCAGACTATGGCTACACCTTC.

The count of this clone is one. The chain carries TRBV3-1 (or the pseudogene TRBV3-2) and TRBJ1-1; no firm D call. The CDR3 is made up of 16 amino acids. Germline assignment: CDR1 LGHDT and CDR2 YNNKEL (reference sequence). V was shortened by 0 bases and J by 0 bases, with 11 bases between the two germline ends. CDR3 DNA sequence: TGTGCCAGCAGCCAAGATACGGAGGGCCTGAACACTGAAGCTTTCTTT. Translated: CASSQDTEGLNTEAFF.

V is TRBV12-5 and J is TRBJ2-7; D is perhaps TRBD2 (6 bases). Deletions cut 3 bases from V and 7 bases from J, with 10 bases between. This CDR3 contains 12 residues. Germline V gives CDR1 LGHNT, CDR2 FRNRAP. The CDR3 spells CASGFVGREQYF. CDR3 bases: TGTGCTAGTGGTTTCGTGGGGAGGGAGCAGTACTTC. Together with reference TRBV12-5 and TRBJ2-7, the CDR3 gives the full variable domain: DARVTQTPRHKVTEMGQEVTMRCQPILGHNTVFWYRQTMMQGLELLAYFRNRAPLDDSGMPKDRFSAEMPDATLATLKIQPSEPRDSAVYFCASGFVGREQYFGPGTRLTVT.

This chain links TRBV7-2 with TRBJ1-1; 8 nucleotides match TRBD1. V lost 5 bases to trimming and J lost 4 bases; unmatched junction nucleotides: 3. Germline CDR1 and CDR2: SGHTA and FQGNSA. The CDR3 totals 13 residues. The CDR3 DNA reads TGTGCCAGCAGCCGGACAGGGATCACTGAAGCTTTCTTT. Its protein is CASSRTGITEAFF.

V and J are TRBV7-8 and TRBJ1-2, with 8 positions matching TRBD1. V lost 5 bases and J lost 7; bases outside the gene matches: 6. Per germline, CDR1 SGHVS and CDR2 FQNEAQ. The CDR3 extends over 13 amino acids. This CDR3 is CASSRDRGGGYTF. The CDR3 DNA sequence: TGTGCCAGCAGCAGAGACAGGGGTGGTGGCTACACCTTC.

This clone has just a few counts. The genes are TRBV3-1 (or the pseudogene TRBV3-2) and TRBJ2-6, with 12 bases lining up with TRBD1. Per the germline V gene, CDR1 is LGHDT and CDR2 is YNNKEL (reference sequence). J lost 2 bases, V lost 2 bases, and 4 bases had no gene match. This CDR3 has 18 amino acids. CDR3 protein: CASSQTGTGGTGANVLTF. The CDR3 DNA follows: TGTGCCAGCAGCCAAACCGGGACAGGGGGCACTGGGGCCAACGTCCTGACTTTC.